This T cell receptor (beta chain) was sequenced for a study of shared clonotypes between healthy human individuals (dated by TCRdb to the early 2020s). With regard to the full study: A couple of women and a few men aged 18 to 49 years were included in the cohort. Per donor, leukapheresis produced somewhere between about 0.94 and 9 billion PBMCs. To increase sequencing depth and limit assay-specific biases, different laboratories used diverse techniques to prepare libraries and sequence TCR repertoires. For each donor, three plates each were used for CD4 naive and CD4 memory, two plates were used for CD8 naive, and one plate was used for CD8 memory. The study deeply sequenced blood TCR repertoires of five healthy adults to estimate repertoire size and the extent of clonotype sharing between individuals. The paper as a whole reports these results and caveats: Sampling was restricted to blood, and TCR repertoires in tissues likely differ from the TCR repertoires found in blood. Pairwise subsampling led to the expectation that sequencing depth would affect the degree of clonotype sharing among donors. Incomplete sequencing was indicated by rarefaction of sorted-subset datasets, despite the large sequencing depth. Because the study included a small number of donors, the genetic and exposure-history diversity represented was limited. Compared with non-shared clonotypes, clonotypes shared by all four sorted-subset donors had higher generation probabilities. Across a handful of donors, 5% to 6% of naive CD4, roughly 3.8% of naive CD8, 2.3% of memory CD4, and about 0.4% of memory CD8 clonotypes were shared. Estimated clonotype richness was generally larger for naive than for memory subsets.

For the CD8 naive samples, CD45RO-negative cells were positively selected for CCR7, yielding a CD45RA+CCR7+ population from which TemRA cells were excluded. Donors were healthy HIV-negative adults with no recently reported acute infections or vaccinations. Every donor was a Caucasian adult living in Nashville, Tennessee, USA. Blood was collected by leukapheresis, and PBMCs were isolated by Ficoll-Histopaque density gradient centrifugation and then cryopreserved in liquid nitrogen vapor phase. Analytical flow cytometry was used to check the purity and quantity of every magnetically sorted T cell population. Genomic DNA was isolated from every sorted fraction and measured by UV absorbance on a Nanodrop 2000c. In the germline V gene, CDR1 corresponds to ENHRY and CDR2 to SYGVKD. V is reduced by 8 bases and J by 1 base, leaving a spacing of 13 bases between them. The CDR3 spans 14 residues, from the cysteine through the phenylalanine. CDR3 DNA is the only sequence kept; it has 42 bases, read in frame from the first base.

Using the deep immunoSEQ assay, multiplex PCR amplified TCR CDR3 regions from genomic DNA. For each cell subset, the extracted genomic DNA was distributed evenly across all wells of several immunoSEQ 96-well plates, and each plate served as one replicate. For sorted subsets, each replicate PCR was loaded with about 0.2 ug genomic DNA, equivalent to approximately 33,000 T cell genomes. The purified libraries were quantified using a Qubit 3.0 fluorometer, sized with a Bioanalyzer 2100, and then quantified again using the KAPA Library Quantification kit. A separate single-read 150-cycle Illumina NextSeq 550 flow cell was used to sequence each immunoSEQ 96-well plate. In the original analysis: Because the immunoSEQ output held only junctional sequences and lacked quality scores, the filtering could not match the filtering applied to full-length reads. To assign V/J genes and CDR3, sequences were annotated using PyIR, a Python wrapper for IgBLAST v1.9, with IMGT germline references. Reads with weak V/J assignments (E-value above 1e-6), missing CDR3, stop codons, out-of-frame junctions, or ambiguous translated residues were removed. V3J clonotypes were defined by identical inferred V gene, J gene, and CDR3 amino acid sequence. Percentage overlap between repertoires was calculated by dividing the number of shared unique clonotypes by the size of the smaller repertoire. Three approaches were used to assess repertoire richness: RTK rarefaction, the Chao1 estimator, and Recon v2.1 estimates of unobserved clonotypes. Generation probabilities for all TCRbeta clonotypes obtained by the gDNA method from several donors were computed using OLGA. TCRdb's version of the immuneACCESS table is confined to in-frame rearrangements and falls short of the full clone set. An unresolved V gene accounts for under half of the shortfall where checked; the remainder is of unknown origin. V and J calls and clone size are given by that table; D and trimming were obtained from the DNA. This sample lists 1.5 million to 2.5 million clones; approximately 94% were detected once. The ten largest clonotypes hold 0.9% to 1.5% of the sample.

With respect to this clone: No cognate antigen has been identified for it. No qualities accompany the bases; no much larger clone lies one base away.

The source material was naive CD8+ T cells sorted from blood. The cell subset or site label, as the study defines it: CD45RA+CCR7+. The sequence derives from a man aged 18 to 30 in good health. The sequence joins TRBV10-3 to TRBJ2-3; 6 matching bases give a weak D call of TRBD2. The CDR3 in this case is CAIGGKLGTDTQYF. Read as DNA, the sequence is TGTGCCATCGGAGGGAAATTGGGCACAGATACGCAGTATTTT.